The T cell receptor (beta chain) under discussion was sequenced for a study of long-term antiretroviral therapy in people with HIV. Study in general: Some samples came about a decade before the 2015 immediate-ART recommendation, and these were the earliest. Study-wide results and caveats: Data on ART adherence, viral resistance or therapy changes were unavailable. Post-treatment diversity went higher with ART but stayed below transplant donor controls.

Researchers secured at least one pre-ART and at least two post-ART PBMC samples from each donor. The CDR3 is 14 amino acids. The germline V gene has CDR1 PRHDT and CDR2 FYEKMQ (reference sequence). The ends were cut back, 3 bases at V and 2 bases at J, with 11 bases in the middle. Researchers report immunoSEQ v3.0 was run at survey level. This table comes from immunoSEQ multiplex PCR, and its TCRdb copy is limited to in-frame clones, with some not included. The sample holds tens of thousands of clones, more than 80% seen once. Note on this clone: The antigen is undetermined.

The V call is TRBV13, the J call TRBJ2-7; D remains unclear. The sample here was unsorted PBMCs, taken 0.5 years before starting antiretroviral therapy. The receptor comes from a man between 35 and 55 years old with HIV. As DNA, the CDR3 is TGTGCCAGCAGCTTGGCCGGAGTCCCCTACGAGCAGTACTTC. Protein: CASSLAGVPYEQYF.